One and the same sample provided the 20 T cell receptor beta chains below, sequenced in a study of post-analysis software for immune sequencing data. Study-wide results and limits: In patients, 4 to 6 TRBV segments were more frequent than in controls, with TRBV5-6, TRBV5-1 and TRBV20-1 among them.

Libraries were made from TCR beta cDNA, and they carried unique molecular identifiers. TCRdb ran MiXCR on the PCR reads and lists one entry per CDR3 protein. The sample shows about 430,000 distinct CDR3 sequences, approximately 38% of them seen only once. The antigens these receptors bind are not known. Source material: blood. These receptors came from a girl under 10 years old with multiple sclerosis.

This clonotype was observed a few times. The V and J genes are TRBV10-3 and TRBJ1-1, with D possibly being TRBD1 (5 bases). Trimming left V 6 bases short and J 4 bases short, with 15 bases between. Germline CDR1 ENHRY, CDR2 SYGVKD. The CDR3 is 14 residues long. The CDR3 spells CAIRGQETGTEAFF. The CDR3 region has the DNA TGTGCCATCAGGGGGCAAGAAACGGGCACTGAAGCTTTCTTT.

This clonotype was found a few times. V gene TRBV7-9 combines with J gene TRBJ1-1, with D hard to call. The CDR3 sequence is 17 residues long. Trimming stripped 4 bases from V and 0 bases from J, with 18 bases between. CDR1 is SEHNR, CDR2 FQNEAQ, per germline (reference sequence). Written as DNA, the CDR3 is TGTGCCAGCAGCTCCGCGTGGGAATGGGGAATGAACACTGAAGCTTTCTTT. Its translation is CASSSAWEWGMNTEAFF.

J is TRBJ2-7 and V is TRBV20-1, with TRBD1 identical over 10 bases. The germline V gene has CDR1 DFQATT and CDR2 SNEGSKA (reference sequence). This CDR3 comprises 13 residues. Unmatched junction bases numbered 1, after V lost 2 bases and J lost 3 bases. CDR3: CSARRDRGYEQYF. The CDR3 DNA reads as TGCAGTGCTAGAAGGGACAGGGGCTACGAGCAGTACTTC.

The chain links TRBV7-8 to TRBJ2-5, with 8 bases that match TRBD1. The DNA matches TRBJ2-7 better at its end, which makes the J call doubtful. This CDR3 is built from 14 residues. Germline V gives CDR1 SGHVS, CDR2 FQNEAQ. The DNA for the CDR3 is TGTGCCAGCAGCTTAGAGGGACAGGTCTACGAGCAGTACTTC. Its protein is CASSLEGQVYEQYF.

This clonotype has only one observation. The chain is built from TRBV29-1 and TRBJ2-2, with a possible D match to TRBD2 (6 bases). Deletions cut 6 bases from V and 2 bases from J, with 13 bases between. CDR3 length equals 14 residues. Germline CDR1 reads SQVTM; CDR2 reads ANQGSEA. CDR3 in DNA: TGCAGCGTCGGGACTGACAGTAACACCGGGGAGCTGTTTTTT. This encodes CSVGTDSNTGELFF.

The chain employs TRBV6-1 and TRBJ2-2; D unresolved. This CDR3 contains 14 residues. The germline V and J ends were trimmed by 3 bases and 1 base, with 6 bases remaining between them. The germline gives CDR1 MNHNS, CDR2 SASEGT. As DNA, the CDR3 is TGTGCCAGCAGTGACCACAGGAACACCGGGGAGCTGTTTTTT. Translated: CASSDHRNTGELFF.

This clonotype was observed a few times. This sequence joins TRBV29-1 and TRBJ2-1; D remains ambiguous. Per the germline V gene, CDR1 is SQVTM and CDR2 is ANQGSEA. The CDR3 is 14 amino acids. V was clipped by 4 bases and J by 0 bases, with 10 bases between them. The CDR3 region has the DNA TGCAGCGTTGGTTCGGAAATCTCCTACAATGAGCAGTTCTTC. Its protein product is CSVGSEISYNEQFF.

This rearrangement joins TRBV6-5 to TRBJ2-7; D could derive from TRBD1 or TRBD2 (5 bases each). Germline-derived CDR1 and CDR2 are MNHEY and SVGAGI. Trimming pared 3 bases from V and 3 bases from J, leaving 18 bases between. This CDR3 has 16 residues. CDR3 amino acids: CASSYLTGTSIYEQYV. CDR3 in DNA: TGTGCCAGCAGTTATTTAACCGGGACCTCCATCTACGAGCAGTACGTC.

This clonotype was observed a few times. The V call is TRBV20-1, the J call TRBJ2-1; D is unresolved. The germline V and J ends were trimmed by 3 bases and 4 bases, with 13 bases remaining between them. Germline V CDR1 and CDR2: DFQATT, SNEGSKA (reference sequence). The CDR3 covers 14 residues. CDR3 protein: CSASQESQYNEQFF. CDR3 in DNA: TGCAGTGCTAGCCAAGAATCTCAATACAATGAGCAGTTCTTC.

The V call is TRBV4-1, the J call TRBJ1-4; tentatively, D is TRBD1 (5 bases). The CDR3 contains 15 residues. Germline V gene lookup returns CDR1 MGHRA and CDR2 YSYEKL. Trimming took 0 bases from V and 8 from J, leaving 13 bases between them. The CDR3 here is CASSQDPGEGEKLFF. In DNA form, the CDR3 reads TGCGCCAGCAGCCAAGATCCGGGGGAAGGCGAAAAACTGTTTTTT.

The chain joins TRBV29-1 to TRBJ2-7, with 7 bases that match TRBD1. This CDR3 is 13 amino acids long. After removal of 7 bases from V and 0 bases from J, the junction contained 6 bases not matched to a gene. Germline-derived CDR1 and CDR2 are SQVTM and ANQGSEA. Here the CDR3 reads CSGTTGSSYEQYF. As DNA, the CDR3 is TGCAGCGGAACGACAGGGAGCTCCTACGAGCAGTACTTC.

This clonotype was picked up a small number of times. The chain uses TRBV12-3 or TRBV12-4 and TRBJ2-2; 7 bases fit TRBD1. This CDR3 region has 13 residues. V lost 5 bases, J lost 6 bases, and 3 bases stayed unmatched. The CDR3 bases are TGTGCCAGCAGTCCCCAGGGGGCCGGGGAGCTGTTTTTT. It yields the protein CASSPQGAGELFF.

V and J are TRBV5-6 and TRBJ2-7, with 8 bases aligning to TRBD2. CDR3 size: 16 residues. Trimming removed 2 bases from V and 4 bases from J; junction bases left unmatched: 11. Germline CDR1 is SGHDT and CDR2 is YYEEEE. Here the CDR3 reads CASSLSSRGGFYEQYF. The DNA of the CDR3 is TGTGCCAGCAGCTTATCTAGCCGCGGGGGGTTTTACGAGCAGTACTTC.

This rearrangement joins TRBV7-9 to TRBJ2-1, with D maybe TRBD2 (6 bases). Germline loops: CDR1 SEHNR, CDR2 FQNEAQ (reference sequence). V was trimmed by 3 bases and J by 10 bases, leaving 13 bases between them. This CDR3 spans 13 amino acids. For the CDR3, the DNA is TGTGCCAGCAGCTTTCCTAGCGTCGACGAGCAGTTCTTC. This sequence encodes CASSFPSVDEQFF.

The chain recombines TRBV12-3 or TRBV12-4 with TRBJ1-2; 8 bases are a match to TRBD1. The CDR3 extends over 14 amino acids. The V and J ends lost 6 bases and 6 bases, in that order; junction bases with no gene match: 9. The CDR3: CASSLDRGRDGYTF. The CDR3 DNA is TGTGCCAGCAGCCTTGACAGGGGTAGAGATGGCTACACCTTC.

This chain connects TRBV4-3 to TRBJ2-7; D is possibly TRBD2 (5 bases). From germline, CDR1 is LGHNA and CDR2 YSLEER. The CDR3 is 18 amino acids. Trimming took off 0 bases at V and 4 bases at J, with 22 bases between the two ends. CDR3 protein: CASSQDSVPGTQGYEQYF. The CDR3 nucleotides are TGCGCCAGCAGCCAAGATAGCGTCCCCGGCACCCAAGGGTACGAGCAGTACTTC.

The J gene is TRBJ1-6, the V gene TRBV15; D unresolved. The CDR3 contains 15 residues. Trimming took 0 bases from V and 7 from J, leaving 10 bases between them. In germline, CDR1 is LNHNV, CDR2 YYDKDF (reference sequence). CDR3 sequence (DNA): TGTGCCACCAGCAGAGATGTGGTGAGGAATTCACCCCTCCACTTT. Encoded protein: CATSRDVVRNSPLHF.

CDR3 DNA: TGTGCCAGCAGCTTTCGAGGGGAGGGGACCTACAATGAGCAGTTCTTC. This gives the protein CASSFRGEGTYNEQFF. V gene TRBV7-6 combines with J gene TRBJ2-1, with 7 bases lining up with TRBD2. V was clipped by 3 bases and J by 2 bases; unmatched bases: 7. The V gene's germline CDR1 is SGHVS and CDR2 FNYEAQ. CDR3 size: 16 residues.

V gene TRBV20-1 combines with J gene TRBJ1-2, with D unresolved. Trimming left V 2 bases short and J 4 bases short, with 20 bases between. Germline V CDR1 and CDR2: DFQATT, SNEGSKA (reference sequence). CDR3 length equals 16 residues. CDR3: CSARYSGRIILYGYTF. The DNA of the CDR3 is TGCAGTGCTAGATATAGCGGTCGTATAATTCTCTATGGCTACACCTTC.

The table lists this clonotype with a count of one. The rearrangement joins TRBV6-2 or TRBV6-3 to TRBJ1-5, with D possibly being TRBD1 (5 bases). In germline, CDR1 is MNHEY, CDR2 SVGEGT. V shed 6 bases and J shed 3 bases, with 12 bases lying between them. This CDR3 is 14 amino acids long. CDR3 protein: CASSKGSLNQPQHF. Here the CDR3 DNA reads TGTGCCAGCAGCAAGGGGTCGCTCAATCAGCCCCAGCATTTT.